Given below is one T cell receptor beta chain in context. Its antigen remains unidentified. V lost 1 base and J lost 9, with 13 bases in between. Germline CDR1 is LGHNA and CDR2 is YNFKEQ. The CDR3 contains 14 residues. This specimen belongs to a study of shared clonotypes between healthy human individuals. Using immunoSEQ multiplex PCR, the repertoire was profiled, and TCRdb retains in-frame clones only, with some absent. The data show a few million clones, with just under 95% seen just once and 0.37% held by the top ten. Study-wide points: Shared clonotypes across all four donors exceeded non-shared ones in generation probability.

The V gene is TRBV4-2, the J gene TRBJ2-1; D ambiguous. This sequence originates from a man aged 18 to 35 in good health. Some clones in this sample may be carry-over from other donors' samples. Sample: naive CD4+ T cells from PBMCs. Subset specified: CD45RA+ positively selected. The CDR3 nucleotides are TGTGCCAGCAGCCAAGGGGGAAGGGTTGGTGAGCAGTTCTTC. Its protein is CASSQGGRVGEQFF.